This TCR beta chain was documented in a study of T cell repertoires in ileal Crohn's disease. Study-level background: Patients had a median 7.9-year disease duration, and less than 40% were active smokers. Biopsies of the neoterminal ileum at postoperative colonoscopy form M6 samples.

The ends lost 6 bases at V and 14 bases at J; junction bases unmatched: 12. The V gene's germline CDR1 is MNHNS and CDR2 SASEGT. CDR3 size: 15 residues. About this clone itself: Its antigen remains unidentified.

Overall study findings and caveats: Postoperative endoscopy occurred within one year, median about 7 months.

Here immunoSEQ multiplex PCR was the method, and the copy in TCRdb shows in-frame clones only, minus some. The sample records about 11,000 clones, about 80% being singletons. Specified time point: neoterminal ileum biopsy at postoperative endoscopy, about 6 months after surgery. Included were adult ileal or ileocolonic Crohn's patients indicated for ileocolonic resection. Sequenced sample: ileal tissue. V usage is TRBV6-1 and J usage is TRBJ1-6, with 11 bases that match TRBD1. The clonotype originates from an adult with Crohn's disease. In DNA form, the CDR3 reads TGTGCCAGCAGCTCCTCGGGACAGGGGGTAAGGGCCCTCCACTTT. Its protein is CASSSSGQGVRALHF.